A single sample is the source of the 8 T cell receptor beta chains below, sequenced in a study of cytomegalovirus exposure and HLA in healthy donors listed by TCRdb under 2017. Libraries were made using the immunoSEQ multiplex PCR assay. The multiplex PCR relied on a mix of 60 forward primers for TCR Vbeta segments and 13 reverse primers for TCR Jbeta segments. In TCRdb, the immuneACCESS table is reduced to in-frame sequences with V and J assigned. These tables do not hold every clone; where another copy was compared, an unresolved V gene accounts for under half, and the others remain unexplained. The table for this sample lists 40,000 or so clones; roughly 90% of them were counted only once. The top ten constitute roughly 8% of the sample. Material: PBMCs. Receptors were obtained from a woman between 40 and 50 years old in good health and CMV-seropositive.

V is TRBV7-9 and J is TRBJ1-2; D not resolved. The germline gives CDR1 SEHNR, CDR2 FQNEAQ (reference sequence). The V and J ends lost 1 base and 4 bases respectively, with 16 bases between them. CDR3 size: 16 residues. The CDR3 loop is CASSLEVRSLGYGYTF. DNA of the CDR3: TGTGCCAGCAGCTTAGAAGTAAGGTCCCTAGGCTATGGCTACACCTTC.

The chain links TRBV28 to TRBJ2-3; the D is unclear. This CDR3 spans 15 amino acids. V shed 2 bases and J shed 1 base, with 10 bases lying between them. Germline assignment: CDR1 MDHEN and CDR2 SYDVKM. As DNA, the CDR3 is TGTGCCAGCAGTTTACGGTACTCGGGCACAGATACGCAGTATTTT. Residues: CASSLRYSGTDTQYF.

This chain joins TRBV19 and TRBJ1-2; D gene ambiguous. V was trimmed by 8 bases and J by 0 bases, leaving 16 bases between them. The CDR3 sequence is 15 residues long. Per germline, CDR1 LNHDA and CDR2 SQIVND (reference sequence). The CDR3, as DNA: TGTGCCAGTCTGCCAGCGCGAGGGACTAACTATGGCTACACCTTC. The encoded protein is CASLPARGTNYGYTF.

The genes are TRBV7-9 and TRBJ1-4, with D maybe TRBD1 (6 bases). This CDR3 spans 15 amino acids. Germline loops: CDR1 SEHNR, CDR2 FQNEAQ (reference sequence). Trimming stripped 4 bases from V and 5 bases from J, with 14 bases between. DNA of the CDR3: TGTGCCAGCAGCTCTGGACAGACCAGGAATGAAAAACTGTTTTTT. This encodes CASSSGQTRNEKLFF. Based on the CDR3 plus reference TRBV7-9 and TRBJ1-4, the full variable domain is DTGVSQNPRHKITKRGQNVTFRCDPISEHNRLYWYRQTLGQGPEFLTYFQNEAQLEKSRLLSDRFSAERPKGSFSTLEIQRTEQGDSAMYLCASSSGQTRNEKLFFGSGTQLSVL.

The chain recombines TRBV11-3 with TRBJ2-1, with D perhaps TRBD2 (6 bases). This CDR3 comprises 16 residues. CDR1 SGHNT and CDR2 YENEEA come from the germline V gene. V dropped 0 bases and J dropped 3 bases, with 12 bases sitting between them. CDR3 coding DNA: TGTGCCAGCAGCTTAGATCCCGCAGCGGGCTACAATGAGCAGTTCTTC. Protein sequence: CASSLDPAAGYNEQFF.

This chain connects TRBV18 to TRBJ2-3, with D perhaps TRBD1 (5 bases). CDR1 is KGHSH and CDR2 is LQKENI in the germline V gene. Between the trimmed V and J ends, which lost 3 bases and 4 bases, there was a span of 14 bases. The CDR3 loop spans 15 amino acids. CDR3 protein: CASSPRVSAADTQYF. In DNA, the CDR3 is TGTGCCAGCTCACCCAGGGTTTCGGCGGCAGATACGCAGTATTTT. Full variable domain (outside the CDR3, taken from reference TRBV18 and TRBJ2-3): NAGVMQNPRHLVRRRGQEARLRCSPMKGHSHVYWYRQLPEEGLKFMVYLQKENIIDESGMPKERFSAEFPKEGPSILRIQQVVRGDSAAYFCASSPRVSAADTQYFGPGTRLTVL.

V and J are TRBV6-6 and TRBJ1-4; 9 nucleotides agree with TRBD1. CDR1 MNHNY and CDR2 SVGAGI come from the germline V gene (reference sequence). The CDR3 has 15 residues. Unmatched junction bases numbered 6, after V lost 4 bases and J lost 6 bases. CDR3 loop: CASSSRDRVHEKLFF. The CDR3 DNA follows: TGTGCCAGCAGTTCCCGGGACAGGGTGCATGAAAAACTGTTTTTT.

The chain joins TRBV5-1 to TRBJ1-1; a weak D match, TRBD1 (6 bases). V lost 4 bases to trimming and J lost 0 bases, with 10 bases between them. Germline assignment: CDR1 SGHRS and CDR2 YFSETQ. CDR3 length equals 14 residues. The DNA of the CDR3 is TGCGCCAGCAGCGAACAGGGCTTGAACACTGAAGCTTTCTTT. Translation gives CASSEQGLNTEAFF.